This is a list of T cell receptor beta chains from one sample in a study of T cells in Graves' hyperthyroidism and ophthalmopathy. TCRdb reprocessed the multiplex PCR reads with MiXCR, giving one entry per CDR3 protein. The table lists 490,000 or so distinct CDR3 sequences, nearly 20% of them singletons. Sequencing was performed on blood. The receptors were sampled from a middle-aged man with Graves' ophthalmopathy. CDR3s include the opening cysteine and the closing phenylalanine or tryptophan. Fields, in order: D gene, V gene, clone size, CDR3 length, J gene, CDR3 protein, CDR3 DNA. D genes are given only for firm matches. Clone size is stated in some rows and not others, as once, few, many or a class when expanded.

D: -
V: TRBV7-9
size: -
length: 14
J: TRBJ1-6
CDR3: CASSVDRYNSPLHF
DNA: TGTGCCAGCAGCGTAGACAGATATAATTCACCCCTCCACTTT

D: TRBD2
V: TRBV2
size: many
length: 16
J: TRBJ2-3
CDR3: CASSTPGLAVSDTQYF
DNA: TGTGCCAGCAGTACACCGGGACTAGCTGTCTCAGATACGCAGTATTTT

D: -
V: TRBV27
size: -
length: 16
J: TRBJ2-3
CDR3: CASSLIQNLGTDTQYF
DNA: TGTGCCAGCAGTTTAATCCAGAACCTTGGCACAGATACGCAGTATTTT

D: TRBD2
V: TRBV5-1
size: -
length: 16
J: TRBJ2-1
CDR3: CASSPTSGPVGNEQFF
DNA: TGCGCCAGCAGCCCGACTAGCGGTCCCGTGGGCAATGAGCAGTTCTTC

D: TRBD1
V: TRBV6-1
size: few
length: 14
J: TRBJ2-7
CDR3: CASSTGTGGWEQYF
DNA: TGTGCCAGCAGTACCGGGACAGGGGGCTGGGAGCAGTACTTC

D: -
V: TRBV6-9
size: few
length: 12
J: TRBJ2-1
CDR3: CASPGQSNEQFF
DNA: TGTGCCAGCCCCGGACAATCCAATGAGCAGTTCTTC

D: TRBD2
V: TRBV2
size: many
length: 19
J: TRBJ2-1
CDR3: CASSDKREGLSVVEHEQFF
DNA: TGTGCCAGCAGTGATAAGCGGGAGGGCCTCTCTGTGGTCGAACATGAGCAGTTCTTC

D: TRBD1
V: TRBV3-1
size: many
length: 13
J: TRBJ1-1
CDR3: CASSQLRTGEAFF
DNA: TGTGCCAGCAGCCAACTCCGGACAGGGGAGGCTTTCTTT

D: -
V: TRBV12-3/TRBV12-4
size: few
length: 13
J: TRBJ2-2
CDR3: CASGVLNTGELFF
DNA: TGTGCCAGCGGGGTCCTGAACACCGGGGAGCTGTTTTTT

D: -
V: TRBV5-1
size: few
length: 15
J: TRBJ2-4
CDR3: CAYFVAGRAKNIQYF
DNA: TGCGCCTACTTCGTCGCGGGACGAGCCAAAAACATTCAGTACTTC

D: -
V: TRBV7-9
size: -
length: 14
J: TRBJ2-5
CDR3: CASSSAGKMGGANF
DNA: TGTGCCAGCAGCTCCGCGGGGAAGATGGGGGGCGCGAACTTC

D: TRBD1
V: TRBV28
size: -
length: 15
J: TRBJ1-6
CDR3: CASKGRVRTGEPLHF
DNA: TGTGCCAGCAAAGGTAGGGTCAGGACAGGGGAGCCCCTCCACTTT

D: -
V: TRBV7-3
size: -
length: 15
J: TRBJ2-5
CDR3: CASSLTNGKGETQYF
DNA: TGTGCCAGCAGCTTAACGAACGGAAAAGGGGAGACCCAGTACTTC